One and the same sample provided the 14 T cell receptor beta chains below, sequenced in a study of shared clonotypes between healthy human individuals. Sequenced by immunoSEQ multiplex PCR; TCRdb stores in-frame clones only, minus some. The sample carries around 2,000,000 clones, 85% to 95% recorded once. The sample consisted of naive CD4+ T cells sorted from blood. Subset in this sample: CD45RA+ positively selected. These receptors all stem from a man between 18 and 29 years old in good health.

The rearrangement joins TRBV11-2 to TRBJ2-1, with 11 positions matching TRBD1. Trimming at V came to 4 bases and at J to 9 bases, leaving 14 bases not matched to a gene. The V gene's germline CDR1 is SGHAT and CDR2 FQNNGV. The length of the CDR3 is 17 residues. CDR3 nucleotides: TGTGCCAGCAGCTCCCTGTTCGGGACAGGGGGTCGGAGTGAGCAGTTCTTC. Its translation is CASSSLFGTGGRSEQFF.

The chain has TRBV5-1 and TRBJ2-5; D is uncertain. V lost 3 bases and J 5 bases, leaving 11 bases between the germline ends. CDR3 length: 13 amino acids. Germline V CDR1 and CDR2: SGHRS, YFSETQ. The CDR3 loop reads CASSSALRETQYF. The CDR3 nucleotides are TGCGCCAGCAGCTCGGCACTCAGGGAGACCCAGTACTTC.

About this clone itself: Other DNA sequences in this specimen translate into the identical CDR3. J is TRBJ1-2 and V is TRBV5-6; tentatively, D is TRBD1 (5 bases). V lost 1 base and J 8 bases, leaving 9 bases between the germline ends. The V gene's germline CDR1 is SGHDT and CDR2 YYEEEE. CDR3 size: 12 residues. This CDR3 is CASSLFGDGYTF. In DNA, the CDR3 is TGTGCCAGCAGCTTGTTCGGGGACGGCTACACCTTC.

This rearrangement joins TRBV6-1 to TRBJ2-3, with a tentative D call TRBD2 (6 bases). Germline loops: CDR1 MNHNS, CDR2 SASEGT. V gave up 3 bases and J gave up 2 bases, with 12 bases separating them. The length of the CDR3 is 15 residues. The CDR3 DNA sequence: TGTGCCAGCAGTGATGCGGGATCGGTCACAGATACGCAGTATTTT. This gives the protein CASSDAGSVTDTQYF.

This chain uses TRBV10-3 with TRBJ1-3; 10 bases line up with TRBD1. This CDR3 is built from 16 residues. Trimming at V came to 4 bases and at J to 4 bases, leaving 7 bases not matched to a gene. Looked up from germline, CDR1 is ENHRY and CDR2 is SYGVKD. This chain's CDR3 is CAISGFGQGGGNTIYF. The CDR3, as DNA: TGTGCCATCAGTGGGTTCGGACAGGGGGGAGGAAACACCATATATTTT.

The V and J genes are TRBV27 and TRBJ2-7, with 9 positions matching TRBD1. Germline CDR1 MNHEY, CDR2 SMNVEV (reference sequence). V shed 5 bases and J 6 bases; nucleotides not matched to a gene: 5. The CDR3 spans 13 residues. CDR3 nucleotide sequence: TGTGCCAGCAGTCAGGGGGACAGGGCCGAGCAGTACTTC. Amino acid sequence: CASSQGDRAEQYF.

V gene TRBV5-6 combines with J gene TRBJ2-7; no firm D call. The germline CDR1 and CDR2 sequences are SGHDT and YYEEEE. Trimming pared 1 base from V and 0 bases from J, leaving 11 bases between. The CDR3 totals 15 residues. CDR3 sequence reads: CASSLMPQSSYEQYF. The CDR3 DNA reads TGTGCCAGCAGCTTGATGCCCCAGAGCTCCTACGAGCAGTACTTC.

This chain uses TRBV7-2 with TRBJ2-1; the match to TRBD2 covers 11 bases. CDR1 is SGHTA and CDR2 is FQGNSA in the germline V gene. The V and J ends lost 7 bases and 1 base, in that order; junction bases with no gene match: 6. CDR3 length: 16 amino acids. The CDR3: CASTPASGRSYNEQFF. The CDR3 DNA follows: TGTGCCAGCACCCCTGCTAGCGGGAGGTCCTACAATGAGCAGTTCTTC.

J is TRBJ2-1 and V is TRBV5-6; 7 bases line up with TRBD2. V trimming: 1 base; J trimming: 7 bases; junction bases outside the gene matches: 5. The CDR3 contains 14 residues. In germline, CDR1 is SGHDT, CDR2 YYEEEE. The CDR3 region is CASSLLGLTNEQFF. The CDR3 DNA sequence: TGTGCCAGCAGCTTGCTGGGACTAACGAATGAGCAGTTCTTC.

The genes are TRBV5-1 and TRBJ1-4, with a tentative D call TRBD1 (6 bases). CDR3 length equals 16 residues. Deletions cut 0 bases from V and 0 bases from J, with 9 bases between. Germline V lookup: CDR1 SGHRS, CDR2 YFSETQ. In nucleotides, the CDR3 is TGCGCCAGCAGCTTGGAGACAGGAGCAACTAATGAAAAACTGTTTTTT. It specifies CASSLETGATNEKLFF.

The gene calls are TRBV10-2 and TRBJ2-2; TRBD1 aligns across 9 bases. The germline gives CDR1 WSHSY, CDR2 SAAADI. V dropped 11 bases and J dropped 4; count of bases not matched to a gene: 5. This CDR3 comprises 13 residues. DNA for the CDR3: TGCGCCGTGGGACAGGGAGGCACCGGGGAGCTGTTTTTT. Amino acid sequence: CAVGQGGTGELFF.

J is TRBJ2-2 and V is TRBV5-1; D gene ambiguous. V lost 3 bases and J 7 bases, leaving 7 bases between the germline ends. CDR1 and CDR2 from the germline V gene are SGHRS and YFSETQ. CDR3 length: 12 amino acids. The CDR3 DNA sequence: TGCGCCAGCAGCTACGTGGGCGGGGAGCTGTTTTTT. This sequence encodes CASSYVGGELFF.

The J gene is TRBJ2-3, the V gene TRBV5-1; 13 nucleotides agree with TRBD2. The CDR3 loop spans 17 amino acids. V shed 6 bases and J 2 bases; nucleotides not matched to a gene: 9. The V gene's germline CDR1 is SGHRS and CDR2 YFSETQ. The CDR3: CASTKPGLAGATDTQYF. The CDR3 bases are TGCGCCAGCACCAAACCAGGACTAGCGGGGGCCACAGATACGCAGTATTTT. Looking up the rest from reference TRBV5-1 and TRBJ2-3 gives the full variable domain: KAGVTQTPRYLIKTRGQQVTLSCSPISGHRSVSWYQQTPGQGLQFLFEYFSETQRNKGNFPGRFSGRQFSNSRSEMNVSTLELGDSALYLCASTKPGLAGATDTQYFGPGTRLTVL.

CDR3 sequence reads: CAWSPTGTGELFF. In DNA, the CDR3 is TGTGCCTGGAGTCCGACAGGCACCGGGGAGCTGTTTTTT. The V and J genes are TRBV30 and TRBJ2-2; D perhaps matches TRBD1 (6 bases). V dropped 2 bases and J dropped 4 bases, with 8 bases sitting between them. CDR1 is GTSNPN, CDR2 SVGIG, per germline (reference sequence). The CDR3 has 13 residues. Supplemented by reference TRBV30 and TRBJ2-2, the full variable domain reads SQTIHQWPATLVQPVGSPLSLECTVEGTSNPNLYWYRQAAGRGLQLLFYSVGIGQISSEVPQNLSASRPQDRQFILSSKKLLLSDSGFYLCAWSPTGTGELFFGEGSRLTVL.